The 3 T cell receptor beta chains below were found in one sample sequenced in a study of CD8+ T cells in alopecia areata. Treatment specified: oral pan-JAK inhibitor, 5-10 mg twice daily. RNA extraction and reverse transcription yielded cDNA as sequencing template. Libraries were prepared by immunoSEQ multiplex PCR; TCRdb keeps only in-frame clonotypes and omits some of them. The data show 200,000 or so clones, about 62% seen once. The sample in question was CD4+ T cells sorted from blood, obtained at week 24, from a patient treated with tofacitinib. The receptors here all came from a human donor with alopecia areata.

The chain recombines TRBV4-3 with TRBJ2-1, with 8 bases fitting TRBD2. The germline V gene has CDR1 LGHNA and CDR2 YSLEER. The CDR3 extends over 17 amino acids. V was clipped by 1 base and J by 2 bases; unmatched bases: 7. In nucleotides, the CDR3 is TGCGCCAGCAGCCAAGTTCTCGGACTAGCCACCTACAATGAGCAGTTCTTC. Amino acids: CASSQVLGLATYNEQFF.

The V call is TRBV5-1, the J call TRBJ2-5; the match to TRBD2 covers 11 bases. Trimming cost V 5 bases and J 1 base; bases outside gene matches: 7. Germline V lookup: CDR1 SGHRS, CDR2 YFSETQ. This CDR3 comprises 16 residues. CDR3 region: CASRSSGGQLQETQYF. The CDR3 region has the DNA TGCGCCAGCAGGTCTAGCGGGGGGCAACTCCAAGAGACCCAGTACTTC.

This clone has more than one count but fewer than ten. The chain uses TRBV11-1 and TRBJ1-6, with 8 bases fitting TRBD1. The junction had 6 bases not matched to a gene; V was cut back by 1 base and J by 10 bases. The germline V gene encodes CDR1 SGHAT and CDR2 FQDESV (reference sequence). The CDR3 covers 15 residues. The CDR3 region has the DNA TGTGCCAGCAGCTTAGTGGCCGGGACAGGATCACCCCTCCACTTT. Amino acid sequence: CASSLVAGTGSPLHF.